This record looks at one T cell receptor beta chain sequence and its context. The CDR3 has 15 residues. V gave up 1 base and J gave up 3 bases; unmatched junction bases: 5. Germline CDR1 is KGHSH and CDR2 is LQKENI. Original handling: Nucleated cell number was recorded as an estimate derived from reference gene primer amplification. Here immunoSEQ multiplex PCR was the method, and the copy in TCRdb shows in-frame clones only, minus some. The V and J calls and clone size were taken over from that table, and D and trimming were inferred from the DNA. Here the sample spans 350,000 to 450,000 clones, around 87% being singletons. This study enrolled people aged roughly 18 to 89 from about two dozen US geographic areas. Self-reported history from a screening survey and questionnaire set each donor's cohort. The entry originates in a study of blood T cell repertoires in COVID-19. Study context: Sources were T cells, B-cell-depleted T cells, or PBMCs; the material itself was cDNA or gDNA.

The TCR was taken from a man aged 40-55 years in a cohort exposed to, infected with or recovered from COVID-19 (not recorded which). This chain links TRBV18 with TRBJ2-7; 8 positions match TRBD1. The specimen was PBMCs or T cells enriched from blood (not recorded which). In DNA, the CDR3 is TGTGCCAGCTCACCACGGACAGGGATAAACTACGAGCAGTACTTC. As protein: CASSPRTGINYEQYF. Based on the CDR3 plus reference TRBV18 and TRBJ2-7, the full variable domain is NAGVMQNPRHLVRRRGQEARLRCSPMKGHSHVYWYRQLPEEGLKFMVYLQKENIIDESGMPKERFSAEFPKEGPSILRIQQVVRGDSAAYFCASSPRTGINYEQYFGPGTRLTVT.